This T cell receptor beta chain was captured in a study of cytomegalovirus exposure and HLA in healthy donors. Study results and caveats: Later analysis identified a missense DCLRE1C variant that was linked to TCR beta V- and J-gene trimming. An assumption of roughly uniform sequencing depth across donors underlay the presence/absence analyses. Exclusion applied to some V segments, including TRBV6-2 and TRBV6-3, as they were indistinguishable. While the bulk of TCR sequences proved rare, some public TCRs turned up in many donors.

Trimming cost V 6 bases and J 0 bases, with 9 bases left between them. Germline CDR1 and CDR2: SGHVS and FQNEAQ. The CDR3 contains 14 residues. Researchers ran the PCR with 60 Vbeta and 13 Jbeta primers. Generated by immunoSEQ multiplex PCR, the TCRdb table keeps only in-frame clones and is missing some. The sample records around 150,000 clones, 70% to 80% being singletons. Worth noting for this clone: Its target is not known.

The receptor was derived from a male donor in good health and CMV-seronegative. The J gene is TRBJ2-1, the V gene TRBV7-8, with a weak D call TRBD2 (5 bases). Sequencing used PBMCs. The CDR3 here is CASRPSISYNEQFF. The CDR3 coding sequence is TGTGCCAGCAGGCCTAGCATCTCCTACAATGAGCAGTTCTTC.